This T cell receptor (beta chain) was retrieved from a study of beta chain features in type 1 diabetes. Study-wide context: Age, gender and cell yields were alike across patients and healthy donors. General study results and limits: A definitive answer on HLA type influencing TCRB rearrangement was not reached here. Type 1 diabetes patients showed a moderate but significant shortening of TCRB CDR3s in all four CD4+ subsets.

There was one heparinised blood draw per donor, averaging around 0.11 L. Cells sorted by CD45RO/CCR7/CD25/CD127/CD95/CD27 comprised CD4+ naive, central memory, regulatory and stem cell-like memory cells. Of note for this clone: What it binds is unknown.

Expressed TCRB transcripts were sequenced, since all the RNA that had been isolated was reverse transcribed. Generated by immunoSEQ multiplex PCR, the TCRdb table keeps only in-frame clones and is missing some. This sample yields about 150,000 clones, of which about an eighth are seen a single time; under 1.5% belongs to the top ten. Material for sequencing was central memory CD4+ T cells from blood. This receptor was obtained from a man between 18 and 29 years old with type 1 diabetes.

The CDR3 protein is CASSEPISGGTEQFF. The CDR3 DNA reads as TGTGCCAGCAGTGAACCAATTAGCGGGGGGACTGAGCAGTTCTTC. V gene TRBV6-1 combines with J gene TRBJ2-1, with 10 bases that match TRBD2. The CDR3 has 15 amino acids. The J segment lost 9 bases and the V segment lost 2 bases, leaving 7 bases of the junction unmatched. In germline, CDR1 is MNHNS, CDR2 SASEGT.